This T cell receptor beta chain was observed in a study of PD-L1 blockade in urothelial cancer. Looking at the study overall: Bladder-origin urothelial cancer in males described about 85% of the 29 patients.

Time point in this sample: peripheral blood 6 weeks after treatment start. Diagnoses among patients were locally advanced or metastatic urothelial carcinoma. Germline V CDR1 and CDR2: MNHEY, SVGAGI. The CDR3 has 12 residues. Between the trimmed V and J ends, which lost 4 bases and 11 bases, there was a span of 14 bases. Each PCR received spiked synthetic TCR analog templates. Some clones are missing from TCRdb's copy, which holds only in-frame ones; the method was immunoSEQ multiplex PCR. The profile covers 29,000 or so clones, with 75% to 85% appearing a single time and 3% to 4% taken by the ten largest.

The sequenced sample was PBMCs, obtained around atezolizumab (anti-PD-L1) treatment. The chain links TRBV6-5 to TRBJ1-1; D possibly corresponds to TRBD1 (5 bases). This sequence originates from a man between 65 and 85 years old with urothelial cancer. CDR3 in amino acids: CASSSPQGGAFF. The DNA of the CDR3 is TGTGCCAGCAGTTCTCCCCAGGGAGGCGCTTTCTTT.